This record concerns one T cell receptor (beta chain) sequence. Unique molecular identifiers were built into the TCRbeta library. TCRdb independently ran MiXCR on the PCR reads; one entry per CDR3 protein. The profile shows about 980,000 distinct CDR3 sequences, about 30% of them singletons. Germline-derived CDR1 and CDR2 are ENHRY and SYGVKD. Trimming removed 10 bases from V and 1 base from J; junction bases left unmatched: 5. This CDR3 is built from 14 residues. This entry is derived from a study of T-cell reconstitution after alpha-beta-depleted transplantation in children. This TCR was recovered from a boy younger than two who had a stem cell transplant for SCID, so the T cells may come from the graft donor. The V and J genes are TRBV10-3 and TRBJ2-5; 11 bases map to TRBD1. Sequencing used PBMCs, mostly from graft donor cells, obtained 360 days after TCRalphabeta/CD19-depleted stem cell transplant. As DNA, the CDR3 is TGTGCCACCCGGGGGACAGGGGGCCAAGAGACCCAGTACTTC. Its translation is CATRGTGGQETQYF.